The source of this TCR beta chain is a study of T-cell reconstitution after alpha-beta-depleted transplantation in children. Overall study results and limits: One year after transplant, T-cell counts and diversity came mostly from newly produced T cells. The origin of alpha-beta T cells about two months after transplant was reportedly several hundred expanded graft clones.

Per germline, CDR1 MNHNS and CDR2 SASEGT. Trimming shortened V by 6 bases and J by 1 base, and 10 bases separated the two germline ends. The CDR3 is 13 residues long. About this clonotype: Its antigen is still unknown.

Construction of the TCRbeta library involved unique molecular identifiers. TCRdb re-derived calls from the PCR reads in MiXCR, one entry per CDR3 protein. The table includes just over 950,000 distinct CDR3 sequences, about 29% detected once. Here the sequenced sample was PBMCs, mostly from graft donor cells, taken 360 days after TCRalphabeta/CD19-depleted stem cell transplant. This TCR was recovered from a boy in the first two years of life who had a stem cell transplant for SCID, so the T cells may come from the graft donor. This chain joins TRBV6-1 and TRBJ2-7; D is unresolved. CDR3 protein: CASRNIPSYEQYF. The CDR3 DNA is TGTGCCAGCAGAAACATACCTTCCTACGAGCAGTACTTC.